This entry lists 9 T cell receptor beta chains sequenced from one sample in a study of shared clonotypes between healthy human individuals. Profiling relied on immunoSEQ multiplex PCR, and the TCRdb table lists in-frame clones only, not all of them. Of fewer than 650,000 clones in the sample, just over 75% were seen once. Input material: PBMCs. These receptors all stem from a woman in her 40s in good health. Some clones in this sample may be carry-over from other donors' samples.

The genes are TRBV9 and TRBJ2-5; D unresolved. The CDR3 has 16 residues. V lost 0 bases to trimming and J lost 2 bases, with 14 bases between them. Per germline, CDR1 SGDLS and CDR2 YYNGEE. The CDR3 sequence is CASSVGVRSDQETQYF. The DNA for the CDR3 is TGTGCCAGCAGCGTAGGGGTCAGGTCGGATCAAGAGACCCAGTACTTC.

The V and J genes are TRBV5-1 and TRBJ2-7; TRBD2 matches 8 bases. From germline, CDR1 is SGHRS and CDR2 YFSETQ. Germline trimming cut 2 bases from V and 5 bases from J; bases unmatched to any gene: 6. The CDR3 spans 14 residues. Here the CDR3 reads CASSFAGGIDEQYF. DNA of the CDR3: TGCGCCAGCAGCTTCGCGGGGGGCATCGACGAGCAGTACTTC.

The V gene is TRBV10-2, the J gene TRBJ2-5, with D unclear. CDR1 is WSHSY and CDR2 is SAAADI in the germline V gene. Trimming left V 2 bases short and J 7 bases short, with 8 bases between. CDR3 length: 12 amino acids. The CDR3 spells CASSEDVVTQYF. The DNA for the CDR3 is TGCGCCAGCAGTGAGGATGTAGTGACCCAGTACTTC.

The chain recombines TRBV19 with TRBJ1-1; possibly TRBD1 for D (5 bases). CDR3 size: 13 residues. Germline V gene lookup returns CDR1 LNHDA and CDR2 SQIVND (reference sequence). Trimming removed 5 bases at V and 4 bases at J, with 11 bases between. Here the CDR3 reads CASSEGLGTEAFF. CDR3 bases: TGTGCCAGTAGTGAGGGGTTGGGCACTGAAGCTTTCTTT.

The CDR3 region is CASSVPRARPSAYNEQFF. CDR3 coding DNA: TGTGCCAGCAGTGTTCCCAGAGCCAGACCAAGCGCCTACAATGAGCAGTTCTTC. The chain has TRBV2 and TRBJ2-1; no reliable D call. CDR3 size: 18 residues. V lost 4 bases to trimming and J lost 2 bases, with 21 bases between them. Germline lookup yields CDR1 SNHLY and CDR2 FYNNEI.

The chain uses TRBV11-2 and TRBJ2-2; the D call may be TRBD1 or TRBD2 (5 bases each). CDR1 is SGHAT and CDR2 is FQNNGV in the germline V gene. The V gene lost 5 bases and the J gene lost 1 base, with 8 bases spanning the gap. The CDR3 extends over 14 amino acids. The CDR3 DNA follows: TGTGCCAGCAGCCAGGGACGGAACACCGGGGAGCTGTTTTTT. It codes for CASSQGRNTGELFF.

In this sample, this clone turned up a few times. The chain recombines TRBV21-1 with TRBJ2-1; the table names TRBD1, a call not compared with the DNA. TRBV21-1 is a recognized pseudogene. The CDR3 is 13 amino acids. CDR3 region: CASSNTGPNEQFF. The CDR3 coding sequence is TGTGCCAGCAGCAACACTGGGCCCAATGAGCAGTTCTTC.

This clone was detected once. This chain joins TRBV4-2 and TRBJ2-7; D is possibly TRBD2 (6 bases). CDR3 length equals 16 residues. Germline values: CDR1 LGHNA, CDR2 YNFKEQ. V lost 0 bases and J 3 bases, leaving 15 bases between the germline ends. The CDR3 DNA reads as TGTGCCAGCAGCCAAGAGGGGACTGCTAGACACTACGAGCAGTACTTC. As protein: CASSQEGTARHYEQYF.

As concerns this clone: The sample carries other DNA sequences with the same CDR3. The V gene is TRBV5-1, the J gene TRBJ2-5, with TRBD2 as a possible D gene (7 bases). With 0 bases removed from V and 5 bases from J, the gap between germline ends came to 11 bases. CDR3 length equals 14 residues. Per germline, CDR1 SGHRS and CDR2 YFSETQ. This CDR3 is CASSLAGGGETQYF. DNA of the CDR3: TGCGCCAGCAGCTTGGCGGGGGGCGGGGAGACCCAGTACTTC.